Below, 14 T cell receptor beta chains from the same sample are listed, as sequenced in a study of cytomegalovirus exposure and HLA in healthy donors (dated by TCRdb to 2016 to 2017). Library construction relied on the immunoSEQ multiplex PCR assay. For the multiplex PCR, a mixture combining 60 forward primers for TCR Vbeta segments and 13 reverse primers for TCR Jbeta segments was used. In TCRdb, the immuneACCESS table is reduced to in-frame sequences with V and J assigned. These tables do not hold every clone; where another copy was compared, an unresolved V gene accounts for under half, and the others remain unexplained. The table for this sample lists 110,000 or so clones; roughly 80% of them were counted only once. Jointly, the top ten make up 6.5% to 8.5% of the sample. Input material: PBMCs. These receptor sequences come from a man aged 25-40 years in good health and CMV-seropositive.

CDR3 in DNA: TGTGCCAGCTCACCACGGAGGACAGGGCGATACAATGAGCAGTTCTTC. This translates into CASSPRRTGRYNEQFF. The chain combines TRBV18 with TRBJ2-1; 8 bases fit TRBD1. The CDR3 covers 16 residues. The V gene end was trimmed by 1 base and the J gene end by 4 bases; junction bases not matched to a gene: 6. CDR1 and CDR2 (germline): KGHSH, LQKENI.

The CDR3 DNA reads as TGTGCCAGCAGTGAGACCCCGACAGGCCGAAACACCATATATTTT. Protein product: CASSETPTGRNTIYF. The rearrangement joins TRBV2 to TRBJ1-3; tentatively, D is TRBD1 (6 bases). Trimming took off 3 bases at V and 5 bases at J, with 14 bases between the two ends. This CDR3 region has 15 residues. CDR1 and CDR2 from the germline V gene are SNHLY and FYNNEI.

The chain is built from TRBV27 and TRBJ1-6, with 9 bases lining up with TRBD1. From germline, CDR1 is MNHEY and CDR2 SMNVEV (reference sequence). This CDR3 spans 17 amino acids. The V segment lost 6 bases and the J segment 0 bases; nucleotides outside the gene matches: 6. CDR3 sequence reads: CASSFTGGFSYNSPLHF. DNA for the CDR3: TGTGCCAGCAGCTTCACAGGGGGCTTCTCCTATAATTCACCCCTCCACTTT.

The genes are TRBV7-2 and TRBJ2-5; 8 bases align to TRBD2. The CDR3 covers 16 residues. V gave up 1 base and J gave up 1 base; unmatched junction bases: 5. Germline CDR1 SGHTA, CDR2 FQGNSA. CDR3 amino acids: CASSLEAGGSQETQYF. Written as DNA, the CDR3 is TGTGCCAGCAGCTTAGAGGCGGGGGGATCCCAAGAGACCCAGTACTTC.

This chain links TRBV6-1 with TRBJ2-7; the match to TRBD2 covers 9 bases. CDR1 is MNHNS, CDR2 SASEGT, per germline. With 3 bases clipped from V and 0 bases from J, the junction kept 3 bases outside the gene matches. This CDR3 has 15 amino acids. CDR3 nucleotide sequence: TGTGCCAGCAGTGATGTAGCGGGGGCCTCCTACGAGCAGTACTTC. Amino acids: CASSDVAGASYEQYF.

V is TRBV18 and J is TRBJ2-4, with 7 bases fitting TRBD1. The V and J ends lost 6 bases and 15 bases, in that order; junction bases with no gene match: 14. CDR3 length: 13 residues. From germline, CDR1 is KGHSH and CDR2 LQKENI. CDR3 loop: CASSPGTALLVYF. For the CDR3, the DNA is TGTGCCAGCTCTCCCGGGACAGCCCTATTGGTGTACTTC. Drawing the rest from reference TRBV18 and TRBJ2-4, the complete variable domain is NAGVMQNPRHLVRRRGQEARLRCSPMKGHSHVYWYRQLPEEGLKFMVYLQKENIIDESGMPKERFSAEFPKEGPSILRIQQVVRGDSAAYFCASSPGTALLVYFGAGTRLSVL.

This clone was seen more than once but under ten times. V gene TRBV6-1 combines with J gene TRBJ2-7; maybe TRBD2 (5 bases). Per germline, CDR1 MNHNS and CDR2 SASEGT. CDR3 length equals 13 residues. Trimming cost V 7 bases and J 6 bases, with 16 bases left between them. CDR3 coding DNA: TGTGCCAGCAACCGGGGTGTAGAGGGCGAGCAGTACTTC. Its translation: CASNRGVEGEQYF.

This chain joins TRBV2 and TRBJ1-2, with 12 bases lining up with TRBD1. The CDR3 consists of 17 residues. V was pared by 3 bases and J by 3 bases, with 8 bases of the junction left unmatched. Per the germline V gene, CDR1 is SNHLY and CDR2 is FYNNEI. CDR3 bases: TGTGCCAGCAGTGATGGGACAGGGGGCAAGTCGGACTATGGCTACACCTTC. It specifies CASSDGTGGKSDYGYTF.

The CDR3 spells CASSTSRDRPYEQYF. In DNA, the CDR3 is TGTGCCAGCAGCACCAGCCGGGACAGACCTTACGAGCAGTACTTC. The rearrangement links TRBV11-2 to TRBJ2-7; 7 nucleotides match TRBD1. There are 15 residues in the CDR3. V lost 5 bases, J lost 4 bases, and 11 bases stayed unmatched. Per the germline V gene, CDR1 is SGHAT and CDR2 is FQNNGV.

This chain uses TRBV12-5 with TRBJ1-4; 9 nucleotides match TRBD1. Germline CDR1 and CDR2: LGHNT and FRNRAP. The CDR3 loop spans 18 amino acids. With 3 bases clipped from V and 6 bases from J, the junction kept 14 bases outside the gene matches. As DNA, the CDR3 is TGTGCTAGTGGTTTCGGTTTTACAGGGGGCGATCAGGATGAAAAACTGTTTTTT. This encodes CASGFGFTGGDQDEKLFF. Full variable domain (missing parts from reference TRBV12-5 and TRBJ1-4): DARVTQTPRHKVTEMGQEVTMRCQPILGHNTVFWYRQTMMQGLELLAYFRNRAPLDDSGMPKDRFSAEMPDATLATLKIQPSEPRDSAVYFCASGFGFTGGDQDEKLFFGSGTQLSVL.

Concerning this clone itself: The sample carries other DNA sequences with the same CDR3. In nucleotides, the CDR3 is TGCGCCAGCAGCCTGAATGAGGTCTTCGAGCAGTACTTC. This encodes CASSLNEVFEQYF. V usage is TRBV5-1 and J usage is TRBJ2-7; no clear D. The germline gives CDR1 SGHRS, CDR2 YFSETQ. Deletions cut 4 bases from V and 6 bases from J, with 14 bases between. This CDR3 is 13 amino acids long.

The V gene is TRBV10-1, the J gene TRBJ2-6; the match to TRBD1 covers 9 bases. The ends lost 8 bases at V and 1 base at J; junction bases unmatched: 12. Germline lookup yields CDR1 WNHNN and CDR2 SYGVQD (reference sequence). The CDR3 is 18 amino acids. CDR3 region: CASRDRAHQGSGANVLTF. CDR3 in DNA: TGCGCCAGCCGGGACAGGGCCCACCAAGGGTCTGGGGCCAACGTCCTGACTTTC.

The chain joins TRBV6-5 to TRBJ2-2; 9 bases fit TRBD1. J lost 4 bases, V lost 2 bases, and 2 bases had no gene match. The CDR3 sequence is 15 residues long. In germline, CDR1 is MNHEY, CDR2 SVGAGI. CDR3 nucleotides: TGTGCCAGCAGTTACGGGGACAGGGCCACCGGGGAGCTGTTTTTT. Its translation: CASSYGDRATGELFF.

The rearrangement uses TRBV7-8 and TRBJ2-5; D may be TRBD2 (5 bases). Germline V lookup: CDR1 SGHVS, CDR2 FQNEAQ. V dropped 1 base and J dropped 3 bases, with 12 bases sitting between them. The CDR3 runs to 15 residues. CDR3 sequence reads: CASSLVRGAEETQYF. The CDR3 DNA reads TGTGCCAGCAGCTTAGTACGGGGAGCGGAAGAGACCCAGTACTTC. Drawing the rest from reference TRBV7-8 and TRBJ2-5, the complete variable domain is GAGVSQSPRYKVAKRGQDVALRCDPISGHVSLFWYQQALGQGPEFLTYFQNEAQLDKSGLPSDRFFAERPEGSVSTLKIQRTQQEDSAVYLCASSLVRGAEETQYFGPGTRLLVL.